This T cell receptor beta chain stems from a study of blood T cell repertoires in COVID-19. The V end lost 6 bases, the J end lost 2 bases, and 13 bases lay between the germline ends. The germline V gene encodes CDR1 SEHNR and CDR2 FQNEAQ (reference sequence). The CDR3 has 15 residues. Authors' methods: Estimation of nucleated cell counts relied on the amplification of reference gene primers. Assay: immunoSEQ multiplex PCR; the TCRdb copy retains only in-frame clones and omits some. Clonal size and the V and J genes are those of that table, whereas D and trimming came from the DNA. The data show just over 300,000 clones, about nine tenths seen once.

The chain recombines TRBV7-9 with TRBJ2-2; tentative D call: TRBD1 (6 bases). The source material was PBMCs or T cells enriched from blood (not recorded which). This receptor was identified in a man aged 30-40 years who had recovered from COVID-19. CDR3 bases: TGTGCCAGCAGAGACAGGAGCGGCAACACCGGGGAGCTGTTTTTT. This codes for CASRDRSGNTGELFF. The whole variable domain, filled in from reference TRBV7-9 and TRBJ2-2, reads DTGVSQNPRHKITKRGQNVTFRCDPISEHNRLYWYRQTLGQGPEFLTYFQNEAQLEKSRLLSDRFSAERPKGSFSTLEIQRTEQGDSAMYLCASRDRSGNTGELFFGEGSRLTVL.